This T cell receptor (beta chain) was retrieved from a study of Ad26.COV2.S vaccination and SARS-CoV-2 variants. The V gene's germline CDR1 is MNHNS and CDR2 SASEGT. This CDR3 spans 13 amino acids. V was cut by 2 bases and J by 8 bases, with 9 bases left in between. Treatment given: some 19 received Ad26.COV2.S at low or high dose, single or two shots; about 5 received placebo; per-sample allocation not given. Vaccine and placebo recipients were sampled on day 63 after the first injection. TCRdb's copy holds only in-frame clones and misses some; the assay was immunoSEQ multiplex PCR. The sample lists some 390,000 clones, 70% to 90% occurring once.

The V call is TRBV6-1, the J call TRBJ2-2, with D possibly matching TRBD2 (5 bases). The sequencing here drew on peripheral blood, taken in a trial of Ad26.COV2.S vaccine versus placebo. This clonotype was sampled from a person aged 18-60 years who received the Ad26.COV2.S COVID-19 vaccine or a placebo. CDR3 bases: TGTGCCAGCAGTGAACTAGCCTCAGGGGAGCTGTTTTTT. It is translated as CASSELASGELFF.